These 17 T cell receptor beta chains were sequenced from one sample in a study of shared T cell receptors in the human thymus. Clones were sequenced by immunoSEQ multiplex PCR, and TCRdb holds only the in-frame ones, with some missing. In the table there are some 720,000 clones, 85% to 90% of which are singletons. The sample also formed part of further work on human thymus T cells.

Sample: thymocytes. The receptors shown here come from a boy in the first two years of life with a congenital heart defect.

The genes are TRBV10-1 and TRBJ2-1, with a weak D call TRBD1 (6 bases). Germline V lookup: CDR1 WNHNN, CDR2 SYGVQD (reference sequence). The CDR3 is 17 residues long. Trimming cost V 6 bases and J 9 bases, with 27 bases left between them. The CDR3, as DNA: TGCGCCAGCAGGACTTGGGTGCAGGGGTCGTATGTGAGTGAGCAGTTCTTC. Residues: CASRTWVQGSYVSEQFF.

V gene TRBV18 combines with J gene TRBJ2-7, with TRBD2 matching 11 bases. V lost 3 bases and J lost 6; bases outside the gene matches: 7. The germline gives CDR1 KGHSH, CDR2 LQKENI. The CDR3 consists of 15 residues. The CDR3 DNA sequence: TGTGCCAGCTCACCTCCCGGGACTAGCGGTGGCGAGCAGTACTTC. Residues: CASSPPGTSGGEQYF.

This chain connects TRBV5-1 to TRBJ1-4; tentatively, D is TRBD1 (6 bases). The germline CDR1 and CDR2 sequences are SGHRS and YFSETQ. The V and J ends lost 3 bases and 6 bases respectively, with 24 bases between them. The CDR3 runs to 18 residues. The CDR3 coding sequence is TGCGCCAGCAGCTCCTACTGCAAGACCGACAGGCGGGATGAAAAACTGTTTTTT. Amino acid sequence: CASSSYCKTDRRDEKLFF.

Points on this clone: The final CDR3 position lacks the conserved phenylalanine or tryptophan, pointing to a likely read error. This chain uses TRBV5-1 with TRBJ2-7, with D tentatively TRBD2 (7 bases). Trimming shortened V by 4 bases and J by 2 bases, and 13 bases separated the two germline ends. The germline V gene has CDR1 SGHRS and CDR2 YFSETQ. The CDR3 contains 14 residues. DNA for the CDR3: TGCGCCAGCAGCGGCGCCGGGGGGCCCTACGAGCAGTACCTC. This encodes CASSGAGGPYEQYL.

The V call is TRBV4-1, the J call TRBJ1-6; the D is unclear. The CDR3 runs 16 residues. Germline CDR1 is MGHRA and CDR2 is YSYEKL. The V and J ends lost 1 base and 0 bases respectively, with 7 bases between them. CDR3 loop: CASSQVKSSYNSPLHF. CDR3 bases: TGCGCCAGCAGCCAAGTCAAGAGCTCCTATAATTCACCCCTCCACTTT.

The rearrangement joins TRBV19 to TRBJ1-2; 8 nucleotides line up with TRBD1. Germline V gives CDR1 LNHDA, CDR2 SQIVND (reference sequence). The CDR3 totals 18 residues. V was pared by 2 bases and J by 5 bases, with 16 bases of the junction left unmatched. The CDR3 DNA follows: TGTGCCAGTAGTATAAGCTACGTATGGGGACAGGCCCCATATGGCTACACCTTC. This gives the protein CASSISYVWGQAPYGYTF.

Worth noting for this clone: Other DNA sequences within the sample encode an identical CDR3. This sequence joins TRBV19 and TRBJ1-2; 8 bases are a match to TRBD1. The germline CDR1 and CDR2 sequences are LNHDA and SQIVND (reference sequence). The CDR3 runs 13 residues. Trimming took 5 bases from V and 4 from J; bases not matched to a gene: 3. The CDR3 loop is CASSRQGSYGYTF. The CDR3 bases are TGTGCCAGTAGTCGACAGGGGAGCTATGGCTACACCTTC.

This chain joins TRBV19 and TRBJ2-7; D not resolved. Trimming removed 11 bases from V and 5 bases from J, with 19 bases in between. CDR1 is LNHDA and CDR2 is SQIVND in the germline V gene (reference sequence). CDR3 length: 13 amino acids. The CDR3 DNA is TGTGCCCCCGAAGGCAGAGACAAGCACGAGCAGTACTTC. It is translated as CAPEGRDKHEQYF. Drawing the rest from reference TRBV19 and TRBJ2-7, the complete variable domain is DGGITQSPKYLFRKEGQNVTLSCEQNLNHDAMYWYRQDPGQGLRLIYYSQIVNDFQKGDIAEGYSVSREKKESFPLTVTSAQKNPTAFYLCAPEGRDKHEQYFGPGTRLTVT.

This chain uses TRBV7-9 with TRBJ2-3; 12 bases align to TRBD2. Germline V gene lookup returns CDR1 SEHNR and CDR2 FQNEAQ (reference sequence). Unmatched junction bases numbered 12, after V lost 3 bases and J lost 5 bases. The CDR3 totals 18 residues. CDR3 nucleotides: TGTGCCAGCAGCTTTGGGCTAGCGGGAGGGCCCTCGGGAGATACGCAGTATTTT. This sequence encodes CASSFGLAGGPSGDTQYF. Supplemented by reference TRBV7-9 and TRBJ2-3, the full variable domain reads DTGVSQNPRHKITKRGQNVTFRCDPISEHNRLYWYRQTLGQGPEFLTYFQNEAQLEKSRLLSDRFSAERPKGSFSTLEIQRTEQGDSAMYLCASSFGLAGGPSGDTQYFGPGTRLTVL.

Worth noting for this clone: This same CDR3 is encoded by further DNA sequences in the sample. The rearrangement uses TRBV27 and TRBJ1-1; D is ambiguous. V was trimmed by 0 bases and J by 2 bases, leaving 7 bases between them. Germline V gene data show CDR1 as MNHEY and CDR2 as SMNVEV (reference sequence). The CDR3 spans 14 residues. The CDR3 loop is CASSLSRLNTEAFF. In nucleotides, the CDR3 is TGTGCCAGCAGTTTATCCAGGCTCAACACTGAAGCTTTCTTT.

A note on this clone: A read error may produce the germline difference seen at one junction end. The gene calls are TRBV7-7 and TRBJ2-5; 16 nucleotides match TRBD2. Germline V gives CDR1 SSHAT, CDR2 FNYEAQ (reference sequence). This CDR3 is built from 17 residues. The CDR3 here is CASSLGTSGRAKETQYF. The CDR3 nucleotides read TGTGCTAGCAGCTTAGGGACTAGCGGGAGGGCCAAAGAGACCCAGTACTTC.

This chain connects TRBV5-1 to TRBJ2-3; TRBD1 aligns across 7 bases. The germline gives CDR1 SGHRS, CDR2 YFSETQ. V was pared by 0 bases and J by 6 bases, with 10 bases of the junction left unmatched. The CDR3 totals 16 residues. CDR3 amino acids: CASSLALAGGWDTQYF. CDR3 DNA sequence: TGCGCCAGCAGCTTGGCTCTGGCAGGGGGATGGGATACGCAGTATTTT.

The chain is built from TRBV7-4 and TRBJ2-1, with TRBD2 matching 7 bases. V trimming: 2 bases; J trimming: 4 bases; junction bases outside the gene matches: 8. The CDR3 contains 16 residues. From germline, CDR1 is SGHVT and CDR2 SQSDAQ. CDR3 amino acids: CASSLREVFWYNEQFF. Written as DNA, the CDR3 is TGTGCCAGCAGCTTACGGGAGGTATTTTGGTACAATGAGCAGTTCTTC.

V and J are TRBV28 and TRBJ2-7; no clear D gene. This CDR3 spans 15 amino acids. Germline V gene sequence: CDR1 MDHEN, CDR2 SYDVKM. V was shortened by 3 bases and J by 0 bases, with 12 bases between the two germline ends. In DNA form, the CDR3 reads TGTGCCAGCAGTTTGATAACACTACCCTCCTACGAGCAGTACTTC. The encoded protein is CASSLITLPSYEQYF.

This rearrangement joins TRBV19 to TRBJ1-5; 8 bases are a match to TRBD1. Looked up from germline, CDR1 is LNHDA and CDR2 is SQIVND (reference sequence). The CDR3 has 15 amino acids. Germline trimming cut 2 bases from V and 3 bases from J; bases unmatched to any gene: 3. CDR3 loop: CASSIRGQANQPQHF. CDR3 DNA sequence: TGTGCCAGTAGTATAAGGGGACAGGCCAATCAGCCCCAGCATTTT.

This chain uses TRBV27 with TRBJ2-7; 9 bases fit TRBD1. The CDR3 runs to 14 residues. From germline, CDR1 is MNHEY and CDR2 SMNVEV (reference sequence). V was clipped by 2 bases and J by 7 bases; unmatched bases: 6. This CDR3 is CASSLQTGGGEQYF. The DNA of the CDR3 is TGTGCCAGCAGTTTACAAACAGGGGGCGGGGAGCAGTACTTC.

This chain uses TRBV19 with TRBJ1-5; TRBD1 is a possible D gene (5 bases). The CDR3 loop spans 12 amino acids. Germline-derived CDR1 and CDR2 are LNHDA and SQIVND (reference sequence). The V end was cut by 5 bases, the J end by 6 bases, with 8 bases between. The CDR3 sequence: CASSARGQPQHF. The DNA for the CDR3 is TGTGCCAGTAGTGCTAGGGGTCAGCCCCAGCATTTT.